The clone carrying this T cell receptor beta chain was detected a few times. Its target is unknown. Its ends do not fully match the called genes, so a read error is possible. A second PCR, run for roughly 7 to 12 cycles, used a sample-barcoded 5' primer plus a J-beta primer mix. One entry per CDR3 protein, called by TCRdb with MiXCR from the 5' RACE reads. The sample records about 620,000 distinct CDR3 sequences, 20% to 25% being singletons. From germline, CDR1 is MDHEN and CDR2 SYDVKM. CDR3 length equals 17 residues. This record belongs to a study of blood T cells in healthy people across ages. Study-wide points: Unsorted PBMCs prevented conclusive naive versus antigen-experienced comparison.

Specimen: blood. The V call is TRBV28, the J call TRBJ2-3; D uncertain. This clonotype originated in a man between 65 and 85 years old in good health. The CDR3 bases are TGTGCCAGCAGTCCCCGACTCAGCAGAACTTACACAGATACGCAGGATTTT. This encodes CASSPRLSRTYTDTQDF.